Here is one T cell receptor beta chain with its context. What it binds is not known. Profiling relied on immunoSEQ multiplex PCR, and the TCRdb table lists in-frame clones only, not all of them. The sample comprises under 25,000 clones, 72% of which are singletons, and 0.95% to 1.5% rests with the top ten. This sample is part of a study of PD-1 blockade in classical Hodgkin lymphoma. Study information: Patients received nivolumab 3 mg/kg intravenously every 2 weeks.

Indicated time point: cycle 4 day 1 (C4D1), after 5 to 7 weeks of nivolumab. Every patient had relapsed following autologous stem cell transplantation, and cohorts differed in brentuximab vedotin exposure. Magnetic depletion of unwanted cells isolated CD4+ T cells from thawed PBMCs. The CDR3 runs to 11 residues. Germline lookup yields CDR1 SQVTM and CDR2 ANQGSEA. Trimming shortened V by 7 bases and J by 5 bases, and 9 bases separated the two germline ends. Findings of the study overall: Exclusion removed patients who began nivolumab under 1 year after ASCT. For complete responders, baseline diversity was comparable to that of newly diagnosed patients. It was CD4+ TCR diversity, not CD8+, that rose significantly by C4D1.

The sample was CD4+ T cells from blood, taken before the fourth cycle of nivolumab. This chain connects TRBV29-1 to TRBJ2-1; D uncertain. The TCR was taken from a human donor with classical Hodgkin lymphoma. The CDR3 DNA reads as TGCAGCGCCGGTAGGGACAATGAGCAGTTCTTC. Protein product: CSAGRDNEQFF.